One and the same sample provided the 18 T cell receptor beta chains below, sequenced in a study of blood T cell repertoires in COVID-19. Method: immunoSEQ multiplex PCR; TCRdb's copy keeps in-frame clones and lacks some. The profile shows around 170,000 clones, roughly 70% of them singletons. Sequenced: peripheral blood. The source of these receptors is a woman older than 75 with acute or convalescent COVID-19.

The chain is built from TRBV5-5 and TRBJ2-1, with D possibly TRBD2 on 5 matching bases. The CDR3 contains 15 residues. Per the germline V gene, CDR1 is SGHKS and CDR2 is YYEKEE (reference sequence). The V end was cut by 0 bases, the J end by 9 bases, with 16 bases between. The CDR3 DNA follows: TGTGCCAGCAGCTTGGACCTTGCCGGGGTGGGTGAGCAGTTCTTC. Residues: CASSLDLAGVGEQFF.

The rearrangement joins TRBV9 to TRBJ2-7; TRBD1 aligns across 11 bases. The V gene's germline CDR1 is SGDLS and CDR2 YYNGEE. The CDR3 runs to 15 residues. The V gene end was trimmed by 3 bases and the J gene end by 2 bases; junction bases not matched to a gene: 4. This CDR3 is CASSAPGQGAYEQYF. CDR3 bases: TGTGCCAGCAGCGCCCCGGGACAGGGGGCCTACGAGCAGTACTTC.

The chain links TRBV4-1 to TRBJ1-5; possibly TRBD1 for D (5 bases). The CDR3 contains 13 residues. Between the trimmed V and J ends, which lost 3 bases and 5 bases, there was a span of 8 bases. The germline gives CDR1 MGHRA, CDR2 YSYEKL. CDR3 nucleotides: TGCGCCAGCAGCCAGCAACAGGATCAGCCCCAGCATTTT. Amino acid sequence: CASSQQQDQPQHF.

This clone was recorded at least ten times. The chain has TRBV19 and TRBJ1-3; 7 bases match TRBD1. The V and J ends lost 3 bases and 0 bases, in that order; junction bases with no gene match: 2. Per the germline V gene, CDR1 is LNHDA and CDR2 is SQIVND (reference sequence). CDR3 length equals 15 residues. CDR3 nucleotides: TGTGCCAGTAGTATCGGACAGGCCTCTGGAAACACCATATATTTT. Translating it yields CASSIGQASGNTIYF.

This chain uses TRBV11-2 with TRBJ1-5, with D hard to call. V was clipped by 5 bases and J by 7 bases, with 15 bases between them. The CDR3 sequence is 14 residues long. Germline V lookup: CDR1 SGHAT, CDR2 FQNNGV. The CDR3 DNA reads TGTGCCAGCAGCCTACCTTCCCCAGGACAGCCCCAGCATTTT. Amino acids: CASSLPSPGQPQHF.

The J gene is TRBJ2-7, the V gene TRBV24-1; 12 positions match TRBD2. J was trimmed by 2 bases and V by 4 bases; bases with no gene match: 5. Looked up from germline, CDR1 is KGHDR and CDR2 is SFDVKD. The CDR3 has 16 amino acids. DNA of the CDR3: TGTGCCACCAGTGACGGGAGGACTAGCGGGGCCTACGAGCAGTACTTC. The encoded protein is CATSDGRTSGAYEQYF.

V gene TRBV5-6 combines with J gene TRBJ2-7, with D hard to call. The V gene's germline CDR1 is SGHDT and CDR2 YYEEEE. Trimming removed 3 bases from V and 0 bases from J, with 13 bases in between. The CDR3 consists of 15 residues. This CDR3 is CASSSPAGSSYEQYF. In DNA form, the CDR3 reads TGTGCCAGCAGCTCTCCAGCAGGAAGCTCCTACGAGCAGTACTTC.

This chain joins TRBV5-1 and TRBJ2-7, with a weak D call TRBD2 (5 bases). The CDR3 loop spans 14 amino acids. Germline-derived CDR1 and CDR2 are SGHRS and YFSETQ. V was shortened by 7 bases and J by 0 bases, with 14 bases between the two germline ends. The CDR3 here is CASGEQPSSYEQYF. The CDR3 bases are TGCGCCAGCGGGGAGCAGCCGAGCTCCTACGAGCAGTACTTC.

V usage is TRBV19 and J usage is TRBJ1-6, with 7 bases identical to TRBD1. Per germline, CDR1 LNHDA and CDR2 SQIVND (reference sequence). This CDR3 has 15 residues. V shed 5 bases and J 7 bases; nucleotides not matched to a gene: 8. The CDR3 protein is CASSPGTVGNSPLHF. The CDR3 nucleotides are TGTGCCAGTAGTCCCGGGACAGTCGGGAATTCACCCCTCCACTTT.

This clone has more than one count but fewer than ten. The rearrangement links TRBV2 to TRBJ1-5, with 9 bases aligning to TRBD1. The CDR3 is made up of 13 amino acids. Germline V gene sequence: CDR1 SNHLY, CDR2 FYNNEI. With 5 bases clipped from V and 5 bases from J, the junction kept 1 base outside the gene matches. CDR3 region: CASSRQGDQPQHF. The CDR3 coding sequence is TGTGCCAGCAGTCGACAGGGGGATCAGCCCCAGCATTTT.

In DNA form, the CDR3 reads TGTGCCAGCAGTCTGGGGACACACGACTACGAGCAGTACTTC. Amino acids: CASSLGTHDYEQYF. The gene calls are TRBV6-5 and TRBJ2-7, with D possibly TRBD1 on 6 matching bases. V lost 5 bases to trimming and J lost 3 bases, with 14 bases between them. The CDR3 runs to 14 residues. Germline V gives CDR1 MNHEY, CDR2 SVGAGI.

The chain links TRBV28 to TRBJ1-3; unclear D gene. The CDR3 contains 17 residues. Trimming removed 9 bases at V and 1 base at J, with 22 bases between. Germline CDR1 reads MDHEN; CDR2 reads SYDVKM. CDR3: CASTSWEGDFSGNTIYF. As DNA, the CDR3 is TGTGCCAGTACCTCTTGGGAGGGAGATTTTTCTGGAAACACCATATATTTT. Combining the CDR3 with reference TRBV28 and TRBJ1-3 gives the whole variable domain DVKVTQSSRYLVKRTGEKVFLECVQDMDHENMFWYRQDPGLGLRLIYFSYDVKMKEKGDIPEGYSVSREKKERFSLILESASTNQTSMYLCASTSWEGDFSGNTIYFGEGSWLTVV.

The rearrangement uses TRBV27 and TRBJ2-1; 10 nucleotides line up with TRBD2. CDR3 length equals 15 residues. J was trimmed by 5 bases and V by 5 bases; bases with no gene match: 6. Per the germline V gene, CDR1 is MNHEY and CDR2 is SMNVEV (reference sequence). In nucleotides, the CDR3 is TGTGCCAGCAGTGAGCTAGCGGGAGTTAACAATGAGCAGTTCTTC. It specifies CASSELAGVNNEQFF.

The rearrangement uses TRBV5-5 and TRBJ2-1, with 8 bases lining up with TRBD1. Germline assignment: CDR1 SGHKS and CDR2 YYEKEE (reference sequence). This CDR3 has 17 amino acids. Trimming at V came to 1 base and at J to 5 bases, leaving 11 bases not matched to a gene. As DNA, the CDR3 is TGTGCCAGCAGCTTGCTCAGGTATGGACAGGGAAACAATGAGCAGTTCTTC. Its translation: CASSLLRYGQGNNEQFF.

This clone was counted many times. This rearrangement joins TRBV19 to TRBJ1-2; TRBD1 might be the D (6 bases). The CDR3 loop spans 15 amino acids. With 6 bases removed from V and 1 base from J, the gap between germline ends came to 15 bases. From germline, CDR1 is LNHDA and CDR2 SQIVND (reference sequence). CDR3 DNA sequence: TGTGCCAGTAGCCTCGAGGACAGATATAACTATGGCTACACCTTC. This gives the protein CASSLEDRYNYGYTF.

In DNA form, the CDR3 reads TGTGCCAGCAGCTCGGACATGGGTCAAGGCGATCAGCCCCAGCATTTT. Translating it yields CASSSDMGQGDQPQHF. The gene calls are TRBV11-2 and TRBJ1-5; D possibly corresponds to TRBD1 (5 bases). The CDR3 length is 16 residues. Germline assignment: CDR1 SGHAT and CDR2 FQNNGV. The V and J ends lost 4 bases and 5 bases respectively, with 18 bases between them.

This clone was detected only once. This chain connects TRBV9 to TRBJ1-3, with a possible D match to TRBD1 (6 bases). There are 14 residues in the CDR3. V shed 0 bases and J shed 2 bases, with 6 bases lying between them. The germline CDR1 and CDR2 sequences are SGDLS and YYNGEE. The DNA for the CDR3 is TGTGCCAGCAGCGTAGGGGGGCCTGGAAACACCATATATTTT. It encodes CASSVGGPGNTIYF. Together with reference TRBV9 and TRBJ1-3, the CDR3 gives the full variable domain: DSGVTQTPKHLITATGQRVTLRCSPRSGDLSVYWYQQSLDQGLQFLIQYYNGEERAKGNILERFSAQQFPDLHSELNLSSLELGDSALYFCASSVGGPGNTIYFGEGSWLTVV.

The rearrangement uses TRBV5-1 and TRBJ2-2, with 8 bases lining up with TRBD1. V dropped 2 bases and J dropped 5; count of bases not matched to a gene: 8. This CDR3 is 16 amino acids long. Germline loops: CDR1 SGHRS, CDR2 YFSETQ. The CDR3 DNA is TGCGCCAGCAGCTTTGGACAGGGAATAGTTACCGGGGAGCTGTTTTTT. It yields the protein CASSFGQGIVTGELFF.